These 7 T cell receptor beta chains originate from one sample sequenced in a study of read filtering for tumor transcriptome and immune sequencing. The library was built from about 400 ng RNA with molecular barcoded adaptors for alpha/delta and beta/gamma chains. TCRdb called the reads again in MiXCR, with one record for every CDR3 protein. The sample carries tens of thousands of distinct CDR3 sequences, 20% to 25% recorded once. Sequencing was performed on a population of CD138-negative cells sorted from bone marrow. All receptors come from a donor at least 40 years old with multiple myeloma.

With respect to this clonotype: The germline gene is not matched at one end of the junction; a read error may be the cause. The chain combines TRBV7-2 with TRBJ2-1, with 7 bases that match TRBD2. From germline, CDR1 is SGHTA and CDR2 FQGNSA. CDR3 length: 16 amino acids. As DNA, the CDR3 is TGTGCCAGCAGCCGCCTGACTAGCCGCGCCGCGAATGAGGAGTTCTTC. This gives the protein CASSRLTSRAANEEFF. The full variable domain, rest sourced from reference TRBV7-2 and TRBJ2-1, is GAGVSQSPSNKVTEKGKDVELRCDPISGHTALYWYRQSLGQGLEFLIYFQGNSAPDKSGLPSDRFSAERTGGSVSTLTIQRTQQEDSAVYLCASSRLTSRAANEEFFGPGTRLTVL.

The table lists this clonotype with many counts. J is TRBJ1-5 and V is TRBV28; D remains unclear. V dropped 3 bases and J dropped 10 bases, with 16 bases sitting between them. The CDR3 has 14 residues. Germline assignment: CDR1 MDHEN and CDR2 SYDVKM. The DNA for the CDR3 is TGTGCCAGCAGTTTTGACTCCTTCGTGGACCCCCAGCATTTT. As protein: CASSFDSFVDPQHF.

The table lists this clonotype with many counts. V and J are TRBV20-1 and TRBJ2-1; 9 bases match TRBD2. The ends lost 3 bases at V and 6 bases at J; junction bases unmatched: 6. The V gene's germline CDR1 is DFQATT and CDR2 SNEGSKA (reference sequence). The CDR3 covers 14 residues. The CDR3 here is CSAREAGGANEQFF. In DNA, the CDR3 is TGCAGTGCTAGGGAAGCGGGAGGAGCCAATGAGCAGTTCTTC.

This clonotype was observed at least ten times. The rearrangement links TRBV13 to TRBJ2-1, with D possibly being TRBD2 (5 bases). Germline V lookup: CDR1 PRHDT, CDR2 FYEKMQ (reference sequence). The V and J ends lost 4 bases and 9 bases respectively, with 19 bases between them. CDR3 size: 15 residues. The CDR3 nucleotides read TGTGCCAGCAGCTCCGCCGAATTGGTAAGCGGTGAGCAGTTCTTC. The encoded protein is CASSSAELVSGEQFF.

This clonotype was seen repeatedly, ten times or more. The rearrangement uses TRBV29-1 and TRBJ2-3, with D perhaps matching TRBD1 or TRBD2 (5 bases each). Germline loops: CDR1 SQVTM, CDR2 ANQGSEA. This CDR3 region has 13 residues. V shed 4 bases and J shed 1 base, with 9 bases lying between them. CDR3 sequence (DNA): TGCAGCGTTGGAGGGACCGGCACAGATACGCAGTATTTT. It yields the protein CSVGGTGTDTQYF.

This clonotype counts as medium-sized (0.01 to 0.1%). The CDR3 sequence is CSAPSGSWGNEQFF. CDR3 in DNA: TGCAGTGCCCCGAGCGGGAGTTGGGGTAATGAGCAGTTCTTC. The chain combines TRBV20-1 with TRBJ2-1; TRBD2 matches 8 bases. The CDR3 contains 14 residues. CDR1 and CDR2 from the germline V gene are DFQATT and SNEGSKA (reference sequence). V lost 6 bases to trimming and J lost 7 bases; unmatched junction nucleotides: 11.

This clonotype was detected ten times or more. This chain joins TRBV27 and TRBJ1-1; D perhaps matches TRBD1 (5 bases). This CDR3 is built from 14 residues. Germline CDR1 and CDR2: MNHEY and SMNVEV (reference sequence). Trimming left V 7 bases short and J 3 bases short, with 15 bases between. CDR3 DNA: TGTGCCAGCATTGGGGGGGAAGGGGACACTGAAGCTTTCTTT. It yields the protein CASIGGEGDTEAFF.